These T cell receptor beta chains were read from a single sample in a study of blood T cell repertoires in COVID-19. Generated by immunoSEQ multiplex PCR, the TCRdb table keeps only in-frame clones and is missing some. The repertoire holds over 90,000 clones, with 70% to 90% as singletons. Sequenced material: peripheral blood. These receptor sequences come from a human donor in a cohort sampled during active COVID-19. CDR3s include the opening cysteine and the closing phenylalanine or tryptophan. D genes are given only for firm matches. Size is omitted from some rows. Given values are once, few, many or a class for expanded clones.

size: NA; V: TRBV6-5; D: NA; J: TRBJ1-1; CDR3: CASSYRSPGSITEAFF
size: NA; V: TRBV30; D: NA; J: TRBJ1-2; CDR3: CAWSDGQREYGYTF
size: NA; V: TRBV4-2; D: TRBD2; J: TRBJ2-3; CDR3: CASSQDPSGAASTDTQYF
size: NA; V: TRBV4-3; D: NA; J: TRBJ2-7; CDR3: CASSQDPDSYEQYF
size: NA; V: TRBV5-1; D: NA; J: TRBJ1-3; CDR3: CASSLAGATSGNTIYF
size: NA; V: TRBV11-1; D: NA; J: TRBJ1-1; CDR3: CASSWGRGIMNTEAFF
size: NA; V: TRBV6-2/TRBV6-3; D: TRBD2; J: TRBJ2-7; CDR3: CASSYGGTSGSHSNEQYF
size: NA; V: TRBV7-6; D: TRBD2; J: TRBJ2-5; CDR3: CASSPEAGGAVQTQYF
size: once; V: TRBV20-1; D: NA; J: TRBJ2-1; CDR3: CSAPVYNEQFF
size: NA; V: TRBV30; D: NA; J: TRBJ1-5; CDR3: CAWSAGGGRVGNQPQHF
size: NA; V: TRBV12-3/TRBV12-4; D: NA; J: TRBJ1-1; CDR3: CASSRQENTEAFF
size: NA; V: TRBV7-9; D: NA; J: TRBJ2-2; CDR3: CASSFGGWAANTGELFF
size: NA; V: TRBV5-5; D: NA; J: TRBJ1-2; CDR3: CASSPPISGFGSGYTF
size: NA; V: TRBV28; D: NA; J: TRBJ2-3; CDR3: CASSVSGPGRTGTQYF
size: NA; V: TRBV4-3; D: NA; J: TRBJ2-1; CDR3: CASSQATGYNEQFF
size: NA; V: TRBV6-5; D: TRBD2; J: TRBJ2-3; CDR3: CASSSLAGPSTDTQYF
size: NA; V: TRBV6-1; D: TRBD1; J: TRBJ1-1; CDR3: CASSEARDRVRNTEAFF
size: NA; V: TRBV19; D: TRBD2; J: TRBJ2-3; CDR3: CASSLGLAGGVTDTQYF
size: NA; V: TRBV6-2/TRBV6-3; D: NA; J: TRBJ2-7; CDR3: CASSNPTGGSYEQYF
size: once; V: TRBV24-1; D: NA; J: TRBJ2-3; CDR3: CATSDLVGGRQYF
size: NA; V: TRBV28; D: TRBD2; J: TRBJ2-6; CDR3: CASSSPGLAGSGANVLTF
size: NA; V: TRBV2; D: NA; J: TRBJ2-7; CDR3: CASRPQGTYEQYF
size: once; V: TRBV6-1; D: NA; J: TRBJ1-2; CDR3: CASSEVKERVYGYTF
size: NA; V: TRBV4-2; D: NA; J: TRBJ2-7; CDR3: CASSQEGISGLYEQYF
size: once; V: TRBV7-8; D: NA; J: TRBJ2-1; CDR3: CASSALTFNEQFF
size: NA; V: TRBV2; D: NA; J: TRBJ1-2; CDR3: CASLIGGTGFYTF
size: NA; V: TRBV19; D: TRBD1; J: TRBJ2-7; CDR3: CATKTGAEQYF
size: NA; V: TRBV4-1; D: NA; J: TRBJ2-1; CDR3: CASSQGRSGRNYNEQFF
size: NA; V: TRBV5-1; D: TRBD2; J: TRBJ2-1; CDR3: CASSREPGLAGGREQFF
size: NA; V: TRBV4-2; D: TRBD2; J: TRBJ2-3; CDR3: CASSIPGAGGFTDTQYF
size: NA; V: TRBV19; D: TRBD1; J: TRBJ1-5; CDR3: CASSIASRGRWENQPQHF
size: NA; V: TRBV14; D: NA; J: TRBJ2-6; CDR3: CASSHLGATSGANVLTF
size: NA; V: TRBV30; D: NA; J: TRBJ2-7; CDR3: CAWRSSGFSDEQYF
size: NA; V: TRBV7-2; D: TRBD2; J: TRBJ2-5; CDR3: CASSSLAGGTETQYF
size: NA; V: TRBV5-1; D: NA; J: TRBJ2-2; CDR3: CASSLVEVGELFF
size: few; V: TRBV9; D: NA; J: TRBJ2-7; CDR3: CASSVGLYGEQYF
size: NA; V: TRBV2; D: NA; J: TRBJ1-5; CDR3: CASRDSHSNQPQHF
size: NA; V: TRBV20-1; D: NA; J: TRBJ1-2; CDR3: CSARGYRGYTF
size: NA; V: TRBV13; D: TRBD1; J: TRBJ1-3; CDR3: CASSFFRGAGNTIYF
size: once; V: TRBV29-1; D: TRBD2; J: TRBJ2-5; CDR3: CSVEIAGTQETQYF
size: NA; V: TRBV2; D: TRBD2; J: TRBJ2-5; CDR3: CASSHTTSGETRETQYF